What follows are 10 T cell receptor beta chains derived from one specimen sequenced in a study of spatial heterogeneity in lung cancer (dated by TCRdb to 2018 to 2020). The sample's time point label, decoded: sample taken at primary tumor resection. Overall study outcomes, separate from this receptor: The tumor nonsynonymous mutation count correlated with the number of expanded alpha and beta TCRs within the tumor.

The library was made by 5' RACE. This sample was sequenced with a NextSeq 500. Clones were called with MiXCR by TCRdb after fastp trimmed the public reads at Q25, and only in-frame beta chains were retained. For every CDR3 protein sequence, its rows merge into one entry that carries the most common genes and DNA. Here the sample has around 6,400 distinct CDR3 sequences; around 7% occur a single time. The ten top clones hold approximately 12% of the sample. Their antigens remain unidentified. The material sequenced was lung tumor tissue, taken at surgery. The receptors here all came from a male donor with early-stage non-small cell lung cancer.

This clonotype is termed medium-sized. This chain joins TRBV6-2 or TRBV6-3 and TRBJ2-5; the D gene is possibly TRBD2 (6 bases). The V gene's germline CDR1 is MNHEY and CDR2 SVGEGT. Trimming took 5 bases from V and 5 from J, leaving 21 bases between them. This CDR3 spans 16 amino acids. The CDR3 reads CASSRGLPTLGETQYF. The CDR3 region has the DNA TGTGCCAGCAGTCGCGGACTACCTACGCTGGGGGAGACCCAGTACTTC.

CDR3 DNA sequence: TGTGCCAGCACTCCGCCCGGGACAATAGGCTACGAGCAGTACTTC. Translation gives CASTPPGTIGYEQYF. This sequence joins TRBV6-1 and TRBJ2-7, with D possibly being TRBD1 (6 bases). Germline CDR1 reads MNHNS; CDR2 reads SASEGT. The ends were cut back, 7 bases at V and 3 bases at J, with 19 bases in the middle. The CDR3 is made up of 15 amino acids.

This clonotype was counted ten times or more. CDR3: CASSATGWSYNSPLHF. The CDR3 bases are TGTGCCAGCAGTGCTACAGGGTGGTCCTATAATTCACCCCTCCACTTT. The V call is TRBV2, the J call TRBJ1-6; perhaps TRBD1 as D (6 bases). V dropped 4 bases and J dropped 1 base, with 11 bases sitting between them. The CDR3 is made up of 16 amino acids. Germline V gene sequence: CDR1 SNHLY, CDR2 FYNNEI.

J is TRBJ2-7 and V is TRBV4-1; unclear D gene. CDR3 size: 11 residues. The V and J ends lost 1 base and 5 bases respectively, with 3 bases between them. Germline V lookup: CDR1 MGHRA, CDR2 YSYEKL. The CDR3 DNA is TGCGCCAGCAGCCAAGGCAACGAGCAGTACTTC. Translated, it gives CASSQGNEQYF.

This clonotype is deemed medium-sized. V gene TRBV20-1 combines with J gene TRBJ2-2, with 7 bases matching TRBD1. J lost 0 bases, V lost 6 bases, and 7 bases had no gene match. There are 15 residues in the CDR3. Germline lookup yields CDR1 DFQATT and CDR2 SNEGSKA (reference sequence). The CDR3 loop is CSAFRGTANTGELFF. CDR3 bases: TGCAGTGCCTTCAGGGGGACGGCGAACACCGGGGAGCTGTTTTTT.

This clonotype is categorized as medium-sized. The chain recombines TRBV7-2 with TRBJ1-5; D remains ambiguous. Germline CDR1 and CDR2: SGHTA and FQGNSA. V lost 5 bases and J lost 0, with 8 bases in between. This CDR3 is built from 14 residues. For the CDR3, the DNA is TGTGCCAGCAGCGAGTCGCTTAGCAATCAGCCCCAGCATTTT. Encoded protein: CASSESLSNQPQHF.

In its sample, this clonotype ranks as medium-sized. This chain connects TRBV20-1 to TRBJ2-7, with TRBD2 as a possible D gene (5 bases). Germline lookup yields CDR1 DFQATT and CDR2 SNEGSKA (reference sequence). V gave up 5 bases and J gave up 3 bases, with 11 bases separating them. CDR3 length equals 12 residues. This chain's CDR3 is CSADDRDYEQYF. The CDR3, as DNA: TGCAGTGCTGATGACCGGGACTACGAGCAGTACTTC.

Judged by abundance, this clonotype is medium-sized. V usage is TRBV7-9 and J usage is TRBJ1-5; 9 bases map to TRBD1. Germline V gene data show CDR1 as SEHNR and CDR2 as FQNEAQ (reference sequence). The CDR3 is 16 residues long. The ends lost 0 bases at V and 6 bases at J; junction bases unmatched: 6. Written as DNA, the CDR3 is TGTGCCAGCAGCTTAGCGCGGGACAGGGATAGTCAGCCCCAGCATTTT. The encoded protein is CASSLARDRDSQPQHF.

This clonotype was detected many times. The rearrangement links TRBV29-1 to TRBJ2-1; the D gene is possibly TRBD2 (5 bases). Germline V CDR1 and CDR2: SQVTM, ANQGSEA. Trimming took 8 bases from V and 0 from J, leaving 14 bases between them. The CDR3 runs 14 residues. The CDR3 here is CSSFGVSSYNEQFF. The CDR3 bases are TGCAGCTCGTTCGGGGTTAGCTCCTACAATGAGCAGTTCTTC.

This clonotype was observed many times. The chain employs TRBV12-3 or TRBV12-4 and TRBJ2-3, with 7 bases that match TRBD2. V lost 6 bases and J lost 3; bases outside the gene matches: 9. This CDR3 region has 15 residues. The CDR3: CASSPGGGGTDTQYF. The CDR3 nucleotides read TGTGCCAGCAGCCCTGGCGGGGGAGGGACAGATACGCAGTATTTT.